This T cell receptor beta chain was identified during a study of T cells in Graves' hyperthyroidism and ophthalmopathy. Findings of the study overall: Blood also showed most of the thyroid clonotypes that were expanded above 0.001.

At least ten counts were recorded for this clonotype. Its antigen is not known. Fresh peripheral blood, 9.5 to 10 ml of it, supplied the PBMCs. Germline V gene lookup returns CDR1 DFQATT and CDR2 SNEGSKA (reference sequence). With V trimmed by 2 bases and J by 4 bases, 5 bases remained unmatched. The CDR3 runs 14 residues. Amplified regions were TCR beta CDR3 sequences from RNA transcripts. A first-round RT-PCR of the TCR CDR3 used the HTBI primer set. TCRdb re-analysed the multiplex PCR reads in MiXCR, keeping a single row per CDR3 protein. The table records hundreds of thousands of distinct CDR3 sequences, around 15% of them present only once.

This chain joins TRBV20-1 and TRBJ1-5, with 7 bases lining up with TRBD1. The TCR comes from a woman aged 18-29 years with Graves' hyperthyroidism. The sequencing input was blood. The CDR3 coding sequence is TGCAGTGCTAGACCCGACAGGGAGAATCAGCCCCAGCATTTT. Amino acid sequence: CSARPDRENQPQHF.